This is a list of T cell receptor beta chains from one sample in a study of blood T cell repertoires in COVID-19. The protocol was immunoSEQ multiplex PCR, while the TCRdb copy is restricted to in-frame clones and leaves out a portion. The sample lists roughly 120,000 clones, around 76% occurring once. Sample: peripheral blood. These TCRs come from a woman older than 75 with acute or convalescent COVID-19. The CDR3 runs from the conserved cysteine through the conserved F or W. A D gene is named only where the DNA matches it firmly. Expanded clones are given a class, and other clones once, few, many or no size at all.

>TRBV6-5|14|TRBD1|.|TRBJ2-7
TGTGCCAGCAGTTACCGGGACAGCTCCTACGAGCAGTACTTC
CASSYRDSSYEQYF
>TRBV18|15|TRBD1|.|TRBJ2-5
TGTGCCAGCTCCCCAGATCGACAGGGGCAAGAGACCCAGTACTTC
CASSPDRQGQETQYF
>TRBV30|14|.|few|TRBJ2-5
TGTGCCTGGAGACGACTAGGGGATGAAGAGACCCAGTACTTC
CAWRRLGDEETQYF
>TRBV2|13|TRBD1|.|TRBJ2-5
TGTGCCAGCTACCGGGACAGCCAAGAGACCCAGTACTTC
CASYRDSQETQYF
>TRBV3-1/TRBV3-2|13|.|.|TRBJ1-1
TGTGCCAGCAGCCGATCGGGACACGATGAAGCTTTCTTT
CASSRSGHDEAFF
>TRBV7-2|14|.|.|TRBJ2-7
TGTGCCAGCAGCTTAGTTCGGGGGGCCGGAGAGCAGTACTTC
CASSLVRGAGEQYF
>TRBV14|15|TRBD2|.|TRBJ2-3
TGTGCCAGCAGCCAAGGAGGACTAGCAACAGATACGCAGTATTTT
CASSQGGLATDTQYF
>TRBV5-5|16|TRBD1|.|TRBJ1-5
TGTGCCAGCAGCTTCGGGGACAGGGCGAGCAATCAGCCCCAGCATTTT
CASSFGDRASNQPQHF
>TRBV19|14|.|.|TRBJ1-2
TGTGCCAGTAGTATGGCACAGGCGATCTATGGCTACACCTTC
CASSMAQAIYGYTF
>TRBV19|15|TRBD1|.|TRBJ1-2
TGTGCCAGTTCCGGGGACAGGGGATGGAACTATGGCTACACCTTC
CASSGDRGWNYGYTF